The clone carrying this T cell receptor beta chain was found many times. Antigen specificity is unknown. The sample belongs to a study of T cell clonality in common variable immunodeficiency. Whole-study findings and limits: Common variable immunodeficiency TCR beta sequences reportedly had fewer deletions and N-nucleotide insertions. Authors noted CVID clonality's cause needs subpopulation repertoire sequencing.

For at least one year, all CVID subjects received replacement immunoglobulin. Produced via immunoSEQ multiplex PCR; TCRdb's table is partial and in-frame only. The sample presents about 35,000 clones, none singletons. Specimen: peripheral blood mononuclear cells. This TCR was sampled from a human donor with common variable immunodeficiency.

CDR3 DNA (partial): TGTGCCAGCAGCTTGGTCGGGGAGACC. Its protein is CASSLVGET. The whole CDR3 protein is CASSLVGETQYF. The J gene is TRBJ2-5, the V gene TRBV5-5; D gene ambiguous. The sequenced fragment ends 3 residues before the CDR3 boundary, so the rest is inferred from the germline J gene. CDR1 is SGHKS and CDR2 is YYEKEE in the germline V gene (reference sequence). Trimming took 0 bases from V and 5 from J, leaving 5 bases between them. This CDR3 contains 12 residues.